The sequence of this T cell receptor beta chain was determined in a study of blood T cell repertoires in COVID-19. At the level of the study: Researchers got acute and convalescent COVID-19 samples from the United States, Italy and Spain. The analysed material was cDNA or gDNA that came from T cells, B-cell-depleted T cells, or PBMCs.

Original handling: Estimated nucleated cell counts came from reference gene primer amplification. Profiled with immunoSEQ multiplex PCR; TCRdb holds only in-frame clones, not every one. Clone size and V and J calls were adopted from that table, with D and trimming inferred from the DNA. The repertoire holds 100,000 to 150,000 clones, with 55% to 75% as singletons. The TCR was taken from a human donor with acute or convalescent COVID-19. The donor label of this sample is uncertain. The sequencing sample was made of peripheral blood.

CDR3 protein: CASSLSGGIYSPLHF. The CDR3 coding sequence is TGTGCCAGCAGTTTATCAGGGGGCATATATTCACCCCTCCACTTT. V gene TRBV27 combines with J gene TRBJ1-6; 7 bases fit TRBD1. Per the germline V gene, CDR1 is MNHEY and CDR2 is SMNVEV (reference sequence). V was pared by 0 bases and J by 8 bases, with 4 bases of the junction left unmatched. This CDR3 is 15 amino acids long.